This TCR beta chain emerged from a study of PD-L1 blockade in urothelial cancer. Overall study: Blood analysis was done at 3 weeks (second dose) and 6 weeks after treatment began.

Method: immunoSEQ multiplex PCR; TCRdb's copy keeps in-frame clones and lacks some. The table includes approximately 100,000 clones, approximately 85% detected once. CDR1 is SEHNR and CDR2 is FQNEAQ in the germline V gene (reference sequence). V was shortened by 8 bases and J by 0 bases, with 13 bases between the two germline ends. The CDR3 spans 15 residues. The source of this sequence is a man between 50 and 59 years old with urothelial cancer. The rearrangement uses TRBV7-9 and TRBJ2-2; the D is unclear. The specimen comprised PBMCs, sampled around atezolizumab (anti-PD-L1) treatment. In nucleotides, the CDR3 is TGTGCCAGCTTATCTAGAGCAGCGAACACCGGGGAGCTGTTTTTT. The encoded protein is CASLSRAANTGELFF.